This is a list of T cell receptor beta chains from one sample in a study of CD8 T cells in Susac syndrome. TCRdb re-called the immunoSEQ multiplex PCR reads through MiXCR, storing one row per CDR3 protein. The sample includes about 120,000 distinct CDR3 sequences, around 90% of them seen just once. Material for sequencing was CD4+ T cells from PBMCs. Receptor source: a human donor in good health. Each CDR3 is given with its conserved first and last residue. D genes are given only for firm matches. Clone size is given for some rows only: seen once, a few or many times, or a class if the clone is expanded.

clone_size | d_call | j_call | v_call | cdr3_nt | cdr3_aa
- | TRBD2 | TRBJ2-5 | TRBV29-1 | TGCAGCGTTGTGGGCGGGGGGACTAGCAGGGAGACCCAGTACTTC | CSVVGGGTSRETQYF
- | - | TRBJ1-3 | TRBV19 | TGTGCCAGCTCTCCAGGGTCTGGAAACACCATATATTTT | CASSPGSGNTIYF
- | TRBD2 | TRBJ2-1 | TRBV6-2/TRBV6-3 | TGTGCCAGCAGATACTCGTCTCCTAGCGGGATTTACAATGAGCAGTTCTTC | CASRYSSPSGIYNEQFF
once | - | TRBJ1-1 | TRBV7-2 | TGTGCCAGCAGCTTAGTTCCAGGAAACACTGAAGCTTTCTTT | CASSLVPGNTEAFF
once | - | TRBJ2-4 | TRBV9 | TGTGCCAGCAGCGTGTCGGGGGTCTTAGCCAAAAACATTCAGTACTTC | CASSVSGVLAKNIQYF
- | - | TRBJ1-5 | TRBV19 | TGTGCCAGTAGTCCCATACCTGGGGGCGGCAATCAGCCCCAGCATTTT | CASSPIPGGGNQPQHF
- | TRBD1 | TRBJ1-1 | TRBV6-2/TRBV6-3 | TGTGCCAGCAGGGGACAGATGACGGCTTTCTTT | CASRGQMTAFF
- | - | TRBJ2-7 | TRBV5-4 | TGTGCCAGCAGCTTGATGTTGAGTTCGGACGAGCAGTACTTC | CASSLMLSSDEQYF
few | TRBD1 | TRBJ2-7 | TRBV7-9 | TGTGCCAGCAGCTCCCGGACAGGGGCGGAAGAGCAGTACTTC | CASSSRTGAEEQYF
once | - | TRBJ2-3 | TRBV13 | TGTGCCAGCAGCCCAACAGGGGTGATGGGACGGAGGGCGAAAGATACGCAGTATTTT | CASSPTGVMGRRAKDTQYF
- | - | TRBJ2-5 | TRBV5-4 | TGTGCCAGCAGCTTGCGTCCTAGGGAGACCCAGTACTTC | CASSLRPRETQYF
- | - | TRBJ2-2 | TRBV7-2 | TGTGCCAGCAGCCCCACAGGAGCCACCGGGGAGCTGTTTTTT | CASSPTGATGELFF
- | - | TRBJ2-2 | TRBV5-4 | TGTGCCAGCAGCTTGGTCGCAGGGGAATCCGGGGAGCTGTTTTTT | CASSLVAGESGELFF
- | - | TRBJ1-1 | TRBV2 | TGTGCCAGCAAGGGGACGGTGCTCATGAACACTGAAGCTTTCTTT | CASKGTVLMNTEAFF
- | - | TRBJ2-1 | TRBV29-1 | TGCAGCGTTGAAGGGAACAGGTCCCCTTACTTTGAAAATGAGCAGTTCTTC | CSVEGNRSPYFENEQFF
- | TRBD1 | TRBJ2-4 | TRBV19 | TGTGCCAGTAGTTATACAGGGGAAACCAAAAACATTCAGTACTTC | CASSYTGETKNIQYF
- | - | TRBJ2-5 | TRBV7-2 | TGTGCCAGCACGGGCATTGAGACCCAGTACTTC | CASTGIETQYF
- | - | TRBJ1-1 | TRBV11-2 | TGTGCCAGCAGCTTTAGGATCAGGGTCATGAACACTGAAGCTTTCTTT | CASSFRIRVMNTEAFF
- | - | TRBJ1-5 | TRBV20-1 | TGCAGTGCTACCCAAGGGGGGGCAGGCAATCAGCCCCAGCATTTT | CSATQGGAGNQPQHF
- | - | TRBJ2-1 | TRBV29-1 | TGCAGCGTTGTAAGACTGAATGAGCAGTTCTTC | CSVVRLNEQFF
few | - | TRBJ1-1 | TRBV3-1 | TGTGCCAGCAGCCAGTCTAGGGGCACTGAAGCTTTCTTT | CASSQSRGTEAFF